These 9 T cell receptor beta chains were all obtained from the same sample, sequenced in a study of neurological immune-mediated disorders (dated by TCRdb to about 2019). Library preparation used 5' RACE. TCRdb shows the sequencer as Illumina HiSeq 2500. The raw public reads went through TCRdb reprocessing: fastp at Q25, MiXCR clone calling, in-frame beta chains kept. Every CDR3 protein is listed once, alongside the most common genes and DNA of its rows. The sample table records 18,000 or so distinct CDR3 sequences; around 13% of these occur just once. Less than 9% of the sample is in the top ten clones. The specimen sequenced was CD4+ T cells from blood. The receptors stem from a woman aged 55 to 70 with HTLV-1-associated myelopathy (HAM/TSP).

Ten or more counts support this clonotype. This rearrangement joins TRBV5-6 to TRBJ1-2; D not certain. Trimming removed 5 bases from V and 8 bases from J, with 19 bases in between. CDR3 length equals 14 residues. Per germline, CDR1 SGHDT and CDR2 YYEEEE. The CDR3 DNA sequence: TGTGCCAGCAGAAAACCGGGCCCAAACCGGGGCTACACCTTC. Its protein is CASRKPGPNRGYTF.

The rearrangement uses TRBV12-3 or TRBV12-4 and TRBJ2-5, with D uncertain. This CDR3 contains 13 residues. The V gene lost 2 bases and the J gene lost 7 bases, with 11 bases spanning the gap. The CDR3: CASSLNFSGTQYF. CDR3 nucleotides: TGTGCCAGCAGTTTAAACTTTTCCGGGACCCAGTACTTC.

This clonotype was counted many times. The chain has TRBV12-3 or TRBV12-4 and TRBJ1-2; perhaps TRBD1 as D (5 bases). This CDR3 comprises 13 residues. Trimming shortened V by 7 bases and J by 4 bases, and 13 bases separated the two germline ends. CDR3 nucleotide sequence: TGTGCCAGCAACAAAGGGGACCCCTATGGCTACACCTTC. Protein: CASNKGDPYGYTF.

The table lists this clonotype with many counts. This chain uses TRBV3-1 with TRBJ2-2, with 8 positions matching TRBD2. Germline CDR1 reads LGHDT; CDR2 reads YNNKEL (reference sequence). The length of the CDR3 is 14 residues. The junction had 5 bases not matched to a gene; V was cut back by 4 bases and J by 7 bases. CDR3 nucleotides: TGTGCCAGCAGCCCAGCGGGAGAGGGCGGGGAGCTGTTTTTT. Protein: CASSPAGEGGELFF. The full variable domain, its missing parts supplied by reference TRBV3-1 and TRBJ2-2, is DTAVSQTPKYLVTQMGNDKSIKCEQNLGHDTMYWYKQDSKKFLKIMFSYNNKELIINETVPNRFSPKSPDKAHLNLHINSLELGDSAVYFCASSPAGEGGELFFGEGSRLTVL.

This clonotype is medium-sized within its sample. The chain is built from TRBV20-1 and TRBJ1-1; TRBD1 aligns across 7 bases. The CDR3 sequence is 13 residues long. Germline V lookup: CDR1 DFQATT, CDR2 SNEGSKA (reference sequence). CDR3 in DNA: TGCAGCCTCCCCGGGACAGCGAACACTGAAGCTTTCTTT. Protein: CSLPGTANTEAFF.

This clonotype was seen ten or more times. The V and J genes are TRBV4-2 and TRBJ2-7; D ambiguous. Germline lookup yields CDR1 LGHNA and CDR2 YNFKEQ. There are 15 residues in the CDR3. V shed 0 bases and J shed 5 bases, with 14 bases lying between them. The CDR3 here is CASSQDLSARNEQYF. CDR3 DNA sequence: TGTGCCAGCAGCCAAGATTTGTCCGCTCGGAACGAGCAGTACTTC.

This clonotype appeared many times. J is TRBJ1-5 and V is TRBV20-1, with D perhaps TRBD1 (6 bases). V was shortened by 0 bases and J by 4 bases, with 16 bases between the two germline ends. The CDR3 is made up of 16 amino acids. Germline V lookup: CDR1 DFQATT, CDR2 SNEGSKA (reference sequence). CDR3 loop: CSARDIRQGNNQPQHF. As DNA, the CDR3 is TGCAGTGCTAGAGATATTAGGCAGGGGAATAATCAGCCCCAGCATTTT.

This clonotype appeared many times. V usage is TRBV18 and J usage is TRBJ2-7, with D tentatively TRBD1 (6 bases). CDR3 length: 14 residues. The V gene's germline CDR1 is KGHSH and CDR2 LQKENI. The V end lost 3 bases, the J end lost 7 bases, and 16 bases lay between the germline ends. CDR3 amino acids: CASSPQQGSGEQYF. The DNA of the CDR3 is TGTGCCAGCTCACCCCAACAGGGATCGGGTGAGCAGTACTTC.

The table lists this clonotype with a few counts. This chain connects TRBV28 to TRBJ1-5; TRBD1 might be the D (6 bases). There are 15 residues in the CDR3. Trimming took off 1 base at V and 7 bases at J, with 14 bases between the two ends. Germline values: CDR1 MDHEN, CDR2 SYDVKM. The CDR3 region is CASSLSGGRRQPQHF. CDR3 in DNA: TGTGCCAGCAGTTTATCCGGGGGGCGAAGGCAGCCCCAGCATTTT.